A selection of T cell receptor beta chains follows, all from one sample in a study of CD8 T cells in Susac syndrome. Via MiXCR, TCRdb re-called the immunoSEQ multiplex PCR reads, giving one row per CDR3 protein. Among fewer than 150,000 distinct CDR3 sequences, 85% to 95% were seen once, and the ten largest hold roughly 0.17%. Sequencing was performed on CD8+ T cells from PBMCs. The receptors were sampled from a human donor with Susac syndrome. CDR3s include the opening cysteine and the closing phenylalanine or tryptophan. Each record gives: D gene, clone size, V gene, J gene, CDR3 DNA, CDR3 protein. The D gene is left open where the match is weak. Clone size is shown for a subset of rows, as once, few, many or a class of expanded clone.

.	.	TRBV5-6	TRBJ2-7	TGTGCCAGCAGCACCGGGACATCCCCACCCGAGCAGTACTTC	CASSTGTSPPEQYF
.	.	TRBV7-9	TRBJ1-1	TGTGCCAGCAGCTTAGAAGACGAAGCTTTCTTT	CASSLEDEAFF
TRBD1	.	TRBV4-1	TRBJ1-2	TGCGCCAGCAGCCAACCGGGACAGGCGAATGGCTACACCTTC	CASSQPGQANGYTF
TRBD1	.	TRBV12-3/TRBV12-4	TRBJ2-2	TGTGCCAGCAGCTTAGGGTGGGGGACAGGGGACACCGGGGAGCTGTTTTTT	CASSLGWGTGDTGELFF
.	.	TRBV25-1	TRBJ1-4	TGTGCCAGCAGTGATGGAGTCGGGGAAAAACTGTTTTTT	CASSDGVGEKLFF
TRBD1	.	TRBV6-5	TRBJ1-2	TGTGCCAGCAGGGTTTCAGGGGGCCTGGGTGGCTACACCTTC	CASRVSGGLGGYTF
.	.	TRBV4-1	TRBJ2-7	TGCGCCAGCAGCCAAGAGTCAGGGTGGATGGAGCAGTACTTC	CASSQESGWMEQYF
.	few	TRBV7-2	TRBJ2-7	TGTGCCAGCAGCTTAGTCGGCAGTTCCTACGAGCAGTACTTC	CASSLVGSSYEQYF
.	.	TRBV4-1	TRBJ2-1	TGCGCCAGCAGCCAAGGGGCGGAGCAGTTCTTC	CASSQGAEQFF
.	once	TRBV25-1	TRBJ2-7	TGTGCCAGCAGTGTCCCTGGGGGGTCGGAGCAGTACTTC	CASSVPGGSEQYF
.	.	TRBV28	TRBJ2-1	TGTGCCAGCAGTGACTTGAGCAGCCGTGGTGAGCAGTTCTTC	CASSDLSSRGEQFF
.	.	TRBV20-1	TRBJ2-1	TGCAGTGCCCCCTCGGTTACCGATTACAATGAGCAGTTCTTC	CSAPSVTDYNEQFF
TRBD1	.	TRBV29-1	TRBJ1-2	TGCAGCGTTGAAGACCCCGGGACAGGGAATGCCTATGGCTACACCTTC	CSVEDPGTGNAYGYTF
TRBD1	.	TRBV4-2	TRBJ2-1	TGTGCCAGCCGGTCTGGGACAGTGACGGATGAGCAGTTCTTC	CASRSGTVTDEQFF
.	.	TRBV12-3/TRBV12-4	TRBJ2-1	TGTGCCAGCAGTGTAGCGGACTCCTACAATGAGCAGTTCTTC	CASSVADSYNEQFF
TRBD1	.	TRBV9	TRBJ2-6	TGTGCCAGCAGCCTCACCCGGGACAGGGGGCACCGGACTGCTTCTGGGGCCAACGTCCTGACTTTC	CASSLTRDRGHRTASGANVLTF
TRBD1	.	TRBV3-1	TRBJ2-5	TGTGCCAGCAGCCAAGAGATCCCCCCGGACAGGGAAGAGACCCAGTACTTC	CASSQEIPPDREETQYF
TRBD2	.	TRBV7-2	TRBJ2-7	TGTGCCAGCAGCGGACTAGCGGGGTCCTACGAGCAGTACTTC	CASSGLAGSYEQYF
TRBD1	.	TRBV6-5	TRBJ2-7	TGTGCCAGCAGTTACTCGGGGACAGAAAACGAGCAGTACTTC	CASSYSGTENEQYF
.	.	TRBV20-1	TRBJ1-3	TGCAGTCCCTACCGAAACACCATATATTTT	CSPYRNTIYF
.	.	TRBV24-1	TRBJ2-1	TGTGCCACCAGTGATTTGACGGTGCACAATGAGCAGTTCTTC	CATSDLTVHNEQFF
.	.	TRBV19	TRBJ2-1	TGTGCCAGTAGTATAGGTGGAATGGGTGAGCAGTTCTTC	CASSIGGMGEQFF
TRBD2	.	TRBV12-5	TRBJ2-5	TGTGCTAGTGGCTCTCTAGCGGGAGGAGAGACCCAGTACTTC	CASGSLAGGETQYF
TRBD2	.	TRBV7-9	TRBJ2-1	TGTGCCAGCAGCGGCGGGAGCGTTCGATACGATGAGCAGTTCTTC	CASSGGSVRYDEQFF
.	.	TRBV29-1	TRBJ2-2	TGCAGCGCTCGGGGTGGGGCCGGGGAGCTGTTTTTT	CSARGGAGELFF
TRBD1	once	TRBV6-6	TRBJ2-3	TGTGCCAGCAGCGGGACAGGGGGCGCAGATACGCAGTATTTT	CASSGTGGADTQYF
.	.	TRBV4-1	TRBJ2-7	TGCGCCAGCAGCCAAGATCTGTTACAGGGTACCTACGAGCAGTACTTC	CASSQDLLQGTYEQYF
.	.	TRBV28	TRBJ2-3	TGTGCCAGCAGTCGCCTAACAGATACGCAGTATTTT	CASSRLTDTQYF
.	.	TRBV13	TRBJ2-1	TGTGCCAGCAGCTTAGACGGGGCCGCGGACAATGAGCAGTTCTTC	CASSLDGAADNEQFF
.	.	TRBV27	TRBJ1-1	TGTGCCAGCACCTTTTGTCCTGAAGCTTTCTTT	CASTFCPEAFF
.	.	TRBV7-9	TRBJ2-3	TGTGCCAGCAGCTCCCCGGGGGATACGCAGTATTTT	CASSSPGDTQYF
.	.	TRBV6-6	TRBJ2-3	TGTGCCAGCAGGCCCGGAGGGCCAAGGACAGATACGCAGTATTTT	CASRPGGPRTDTQYF
.	.	TRBV6-5	TRBJ2-7	TGTGCCAGCAGTTACGCGGAACAGGGTAGGCACGAGCAGTACTTC	CASSYAEQGRHEQYF
.	.	TRBV12-3/TRBV12-4	TRBJ2-7	TGTGCCAGCAGTTTTATCTCCTACGAGCAGTACTTC	CASSFISYEQYF
.	few	TRBV7-9	TRBJ1-2	TGTGCCAGCAGTTTGCGGGGTGACTATGGCTACACCTTC	CASSLRGDYGYTF
.	.	TRBV12-3/TRBV12-4	TRBJ1-1	TGTGCCAGCAGTCGCGGGTTGGGCACTGAAGCTTTCTTT	CASSRGLGTEAFF
.	.	TRBV18	TRBJ2-3	TGTGCCAGCTCACTGTTTGGGGACGTAAGCACAGATACGCAGTATTTT	CASSLFGDVSTDTQYF
.	.	TRBV28	TRBJ2-3	TGTGCCAGCATTGTTAGGCATTTCCTCACAGATACGCAGTATTTT	CASIVRHFLTDTQYF
.	.	TRBV7-8	TRBJ2-6	TGTGCCAGCAGCTTTACCGGGCCCCGCTCTGGGGCCAACGTCCTGACTTTC	CASSFTGPRSGANVLTF
.	.	TRBV27	TRBJ2-3	TGTGCCAGCAGTCCCAGCCGGGACCGGATCACAGATACGCAGTATTTT	CASSPSRDRITDTQYF
TRBD1	.	TRBV18	TRBJ2-1	TGTGCCAGCTCACCAGACAGGGAACCTTACAATGAGCAGTTCTTC	CASSPDREPYNEQFF
TRBD2	.	TRBV13	TRBJ2-5	TGTGCCAGCAGCCAGACCGGGACTAGGGAGGAGACCCAGTACTTC	CASSQTGTREETQYF
.	.	TRBV24-1	TRBJ2-5	TGTGCCACCAGTACTATTACAGAAAACCAAGAGACCCAGTACTTC	CATSTITENQETQYF
.	.	TRBV28	TRBJ1-4	TGTGCCAGCAGGGAAATTGGCGACGGTGAAAAACTGTTTTTT	CASREIGDGEKLFF
TRBD2	.	TRBV19	TRBJ2-7	TGTGCCAGTAGTATCAAAGCGGGAGCTTACGAGCAGTACTTC	CASSIKAGAYEQYF
.	.	TRBV10-3	TRBJ2-1	TGTGCCATCAGTGAGTCTCGCCATGAGCAGTTCTTC	CAISESRHEQFF
.	.	TRBV28	TRBJ2-7	TGTGCCACCCAACCAGTTCACAACTACGAGCAGTACTTC	CATQPVHNYEQYF
.	.	TRBV30	TRBJ1-2	TGTGCCTGGAGTCCCCCCAGCTTCTATGGCTACACCTTC	CAWSPPSFYGYTF
TRBD2	.	TRBV7-9	TRBJ2-1	TGTGCCAGCAGCTCCTCCTTAGGACTAGCGGGAGCTTACAATGAGCAGTTCTTC	CASSSSLGLAGAYNEQFF
TRBD1	.	TRBV27	TRBJ2-1	TGTGCCAGCAGTTTATCGGTGACAGGGCCCAATGAGCAGTTCTTC	CASSLSVTGPNEQFF
.	.	TRBV28	TRBJ2-1	TGTGCCACCTGCCCAGATCCCTCCTACAATGAGCAGTTCTTC	CATCPDPSYNEQFF
.	.	TRBV29-1	TRBJ2-3	TGCAGCGGGCAAGGGGGTATATCCACAGATACGCAGTATTTT	CSGQGGISTDTQYF
TRBD2	.	TRBV2	TRBJ2-6	TGTGCCAGCAGTGCCTTAGTGGGACTAGTGCCCTCTGGGGCCAACGTCCTGACTTTC	CASSALVGLVPSGANVLTF